This is a list of T cell receptor beta chains from one sample in a study of blood T cell repertoires in COVID-19. TCRdb's table, derived via immunoSEQ multiplex PCR, lists solely in-frame clones and lacks some. The sample yields approximately 190,000 clones, around 84% seen once. Specimen: peripheral blood. These TCRs come from a man aged 30 to 45 with active or convalescent COVID-19. Both conserved end residues are part of each CDR3. The D gene is left open where the match is weak. Clone size is shown for a subset of rows, as once, few, many or a class of expanded clone.

clone size | J gene | V gene | D gene | CDR3 protein | CDR3 DNA
. | TRBJ1-2 | TRBV6-2/TRBV6-3 | TRBD1 | CASSYSEGQGTRMNYGYTF | TGTGCCAGCAGTTACTCAGAGGGACAGGGAACCCGAATGAACTATGGCTACACCTTC
. | TRBJ2-3 | TRBV5-1 | TRBD1 | CASSLTGGAGTDTQYF | TGCGCCAGCAGCTTAACAGGGGGCGCGGGCACAGATACGCAGTATTTT
. | TRBJ1-1 | TRBV9 | . | CASSEVGGRGTEAFF | TGTGCCAGCAGCGAGGTCGGGGGGCGAGGGACTGAAGCTTTCTTT
. | TRBJ1-1 | TRBV4-1 | TRBD1 | CASSQVKVRDRGPSEAFF | TGCGCCAGCAGCCAAGTAAAGGTGCGGGACAGGGGGCCGTCTGAAGCTTTCTTT
. | TRBJ1-6 | TRBV6-5 | . | CASSSGPGRDSPLHF | TGTGCCAGCAGTTCGGGCCCCGGGAGGGATTCACCCCTCCACTTT
. | TRBJ2-2 | TRBV5-6 | . | CASSYGGLSTGELFF | TGTGCCAGCAGCTACGGGGGGCTAAGCACCGGGGAGCTGTTTTTT
. | TRBJ1-5 | TRBV19 | . | CASTRISNQPQHF | TGTGCCAGTACCCGTATTAGCAATCAGCCCCAGCATTTT
once | TRBJ1-2 | TRBV7-9 | . | CASRWSSAKEGYTF | TGTGCCAGCAGGTGGTCGTCGGCTAAGGAGGGCTACACCTTC
once | TRBJ2-3 | TRBV18 | . | CASSSGSGPDTQYF | TGTGCCAGCTCATCGGGATCGGGTCCAGATACGCAGTATTTT
few | TRBJ2-3 | TRBV10-2 | TRBD2 | CASRLLASSTDTQYF | TGCGCCAGCAGATTACTAGCGTCTAGCACAGATACGCAGTATTTT
few | TRBJ2-2 | TRBV11-2 | TRBD1 | CASSSYHGTVINTGELFF | TGTGCCAGCAGCTCGTATCACGGGACAGTAATTAACACCGGGGAGCTGTTTTTT
. | TRBJ1-5 | TRBV7-9 | TRBD1 | CASSSTGTGVSYQPQHF | TGTGCCAGCAGCTCGACCGGGACAGGGGTGTCATATCAGCCCCAGCATTTT
. | TRBJ2-1 | TRBV2 | TRBD2 | CASSDAGGPYNEQFF | TGTGCCAGCAGTGACGCGGGGGGTCCCTACAATGAGCAGTTCTTC
. | TRBJ2-2 | TRBV3-1/TRBV3-2 | . | CASSQGRLAPELFF | TGTGCCAGCAGCCAAGGGAGGCTAGCCCCGGAGCTGTTTTTT
. | TRBJ2-7 | TRBV2 | TRBD1 | CASSHRTGTEQYF | TGTGCCAGCAGTCACCGGACAGGGACCGAGCAGTACTTC
once | TRBJ1-1 | TRBV9 | . | CASSVGLSGLDTEAFF | TGTGCCAGCAGCGTAGGGCTCAGCGGGCTGGATACTGAAGCTTTCTTT
. | TRBJ2-5 | TRBV9 | . | CASSVSLRDNQETQYF | TGTGCCAGCAGCGTTTCACTCCGGGACAACCAAGAGACCCAGTACTTC
. | TRBJ2-7 | TRBV20-1 | . | CSASRSGEQYF | TGCAGTGCTAGCCGTTCAGGCGAGCAGTACTTC
. | TRBJ2-2 | TRBV7-9 | . | CARPVDTGELFF | TGTGCCAGACCCGTAGACACCGGGGAGCTGTTTTTT
. | TRBJ1-2 | TRBV6-2/TRBV6-3 | TRBD1 | CASSYLRDRGETGGYTF | TGTGCCAGCAGTTACCTCCGGGACAGGGGAGAAACTGGGGGCTACACCTTC
. | TRBJ2-7 | TRBV6-5 | TRBD2 | CASTRLASSYEQYF | TGTGCCAGCACCCGACTAGCGAGCTCCTACGAGCAGTACTTC
. | TRBJ2-2 | TRBV24-1 | TRBD1 | CATSDLDRATTGELFF | TGTGCCACCAGTGATTTGGACAGGGCGACTACCGGGGAGCTGTTTTTT
. | TRBJ1-1 | TRBV4-3 | TRBD1 | CASSQDVHRGNGEAFF | TGCGCCAGCAGCCAAGATGTTCACAGGGGTAACGGTGAAGCTTTCTTT
. | TRBJ2-1 | TRBV27 | TRBD2 | CASSSPTSGTDNEQFF | TGTGCCAGCAGTTCTCCGACTAGCGGGACAGACAATGAGCAGTTCTTC
once | TRBJ1-6 | TRBV9 | . | CASSRTDNSPLHF | TGTGCCAGCAGCCGGACAGATAATTCACCCCTCCACTTT
. | TRBJ1-2 | TRBV18 | . | CASFGRETYGYTF | TGTGCCAGCTTCGGAAGGGAGACCTATGGCTACACCTTC
. | TRBJ2-3 | TRBV24-1 | TRBD1 | CATSDRGRDRRDTQYF | TGTGCCACCAGTGACCGCGGAAGGGACAGAAGAGATACGCAGTATTTT
. | TRBJ1-6 | TRBV2 | . | CASTSNPGGRYNSPLHF | TGTGCCAGCACATCCAATCCGGGGGGAAGATATAATTCACCCCTCCACTTT
few | TRBJ2-2 | TRBV4-3 | . | CASSQATGELFF | TGCGCCAGCAGCCAGGCTACCGGGGAGCTGTTTTTT
. | TRBJ2-1 | TRBV15 | TRBD1 | CATSAPRDRSSEQFF | TGTGCCACCAGCGCGCCCCGGGACAGATCCAGTGAGCAGTTCTTC
few | TRBJ1-5 | TRBV19 | . | CASRTKTGINDQPQHF | TGTGCCAGTAGGACGAAGACAGGCATCAACGATCAGCCCCAGCATTTT
. | TRBJ2-6 | TRBV30 | TRBD1 | CAWTPGQGTANVLTF | TGTGCCTGGACGCCGGGACAGGGAACGGCCAACGTCCTGACTTTC
. | TRBJ1-1 | TRBV19 | . | CASSISGVNTEAFF | TGTGCCAGTAGTATCTCCGGGGTAAACACTGAAGCTTTCTTT
. | TRBJ1-3 | TRBV7-2 | . | CAAKRGSGNTIYF | TGTGCCGCCAAGCGGGGCTCTGGAAACACCATATATTTT
. | TRBJ2-1 | TRBV4-1 | . | CASSQDSNEQFF | TGCGCCAGCAGCCAAGACAGCAATGAGCAGTTCTTC
. | TRBJ1-1 | TRBV29-1 | TRBD1 | CSVTRTGTNTEAFF | TGCAGCGTGACTAGGACAGGGACGAACACTGAAGCTTTCTTT
. | TRBJ1-4 | TRBV29-1 | . | CSVRKGVATNEKLFF | TGCAGCGTTCGTAAGGGGGTCGCAACTAATGAAAAACTGTTTTTT
few | TRBJ1-1 | TRBV2 | . | CASSSLTGGNTEAFF | TGTGCCAGCAGTAGTTTGACTGGAGGGAACACTGAAGCTTTCTTT
. | TRBJ2-7 | TRBV14 | . | CASSQDYGVRGYEQYF | TGTGCCAGCAGCCAAGATTACGGGGTTCGGGGCTACGAGCAGTACTTC
. | TRBJ1-3 | TRBV7-9 | . | CASSPPGYGNTIYF | TGTGCCAGCAGCCCCCCAGGTTACGGAAACACCATATATTTT
. | TRBJ1-6 | TRBV13 | TRBD1 | CASSDRGGNSPLHF | TGTGCCAGCAGCGACAGGGGAGGGAATTCACCCCTCCACTTT
. | TRBJ1-1 | TRBV24-1 | . | CATSDSGQGREAFF | TGTGCCACCAGTGATTCCGGGCAGGGCCGTGAAGCTTTCTTT
. | TRBJ2-5 | TRBV7-2 | TRBD2 | CASSLGLAGGRETQYF | TGTGCCAGCAGCTTAGGACTAGCGGGAGGGCGTGAGACCCAGTACTTC
once | TRBJ2-3 | TRBV4-2 | TRBD2 | CASSPFSLAGGPRSQYF | TGTGCCAGCAGCCCGTTCTCCTTAGCGGGGGGGCCCCGTTCGCAGTATTTT
. | TRBJ1-1 | TRBV3-1/TRBV3-2 | . | CASSRGNTEAFF | TGTGCCAGCAGCCGCGGCAACACTGAAGCTTTCTTT